This paragraph covers one TCR beta chain sequence. The sample comes from a study of blood T cell repertoires in COVID-19. Study background: The samples span acute and convalescent COVID-19 from the United States, Italy and Spain.

Individuals aged about 18 to 89 years were recruited from 20 to 25 US areas. Original analysis: Amplification with reference gene primers provided the estimates of nucleated cell counts. Clones were sequenced by immunoSEQ multiplex PCR, and TCRdb holds only the in-frame ones, with some missing. Clone size and the V and J calls come from that table; the DNA yielded D and trimming. The sample has around 170,000 clones; about four fifths are singletons. Germline-derived CDR1 and CDR2 are LGHNA and YNFKEQ. The CDR3 spans 14 residues. V was trimmed by 0 bases and J by 9 bases, leaving 14 bases between them.

The TCR sequence derives from a man aged 50 to 60 who had recovered from COVID-19. The sample comprised PBMCs or T cells enriched from blood (not recorded which). This chain links TRBV4-2 with TRBJ2-5; D is perhaps TRBD2 (7 bases). The CDR3 here is CASSQEDGGPPQYF. DNA for the CDR3: TGTGCCAGCAGCCAAGAAGACGGGGGGCCTCCCCAGTACTTC.